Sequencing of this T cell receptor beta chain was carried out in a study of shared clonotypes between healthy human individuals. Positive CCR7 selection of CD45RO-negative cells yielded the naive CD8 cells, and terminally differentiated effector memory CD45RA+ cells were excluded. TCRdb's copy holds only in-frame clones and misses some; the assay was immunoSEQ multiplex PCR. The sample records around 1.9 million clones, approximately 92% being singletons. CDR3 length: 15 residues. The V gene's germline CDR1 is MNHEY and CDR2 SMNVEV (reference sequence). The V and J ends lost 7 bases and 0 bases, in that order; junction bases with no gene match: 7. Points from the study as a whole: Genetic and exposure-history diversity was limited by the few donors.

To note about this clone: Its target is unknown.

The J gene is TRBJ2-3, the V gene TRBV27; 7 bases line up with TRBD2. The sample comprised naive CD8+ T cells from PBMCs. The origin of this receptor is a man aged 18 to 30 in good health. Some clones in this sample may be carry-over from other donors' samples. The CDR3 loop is CASTWSGTSTDTQYF. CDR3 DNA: TGTGCCAGCACTTGGAGCGGGACTAGCACAGATACGCAGTATTTT.